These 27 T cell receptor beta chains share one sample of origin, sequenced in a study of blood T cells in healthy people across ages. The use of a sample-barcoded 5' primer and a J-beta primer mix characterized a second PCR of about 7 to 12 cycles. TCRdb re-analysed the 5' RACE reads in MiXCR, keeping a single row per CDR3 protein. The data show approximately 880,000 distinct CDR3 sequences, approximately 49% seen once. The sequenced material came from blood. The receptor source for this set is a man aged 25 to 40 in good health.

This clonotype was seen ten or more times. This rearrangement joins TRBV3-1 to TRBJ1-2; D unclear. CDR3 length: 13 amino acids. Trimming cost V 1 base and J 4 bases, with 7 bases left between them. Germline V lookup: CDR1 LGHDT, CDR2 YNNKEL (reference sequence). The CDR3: CASSQGTPYGYTF. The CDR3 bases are TGTGCCAGCAGCCAAGGGACCCCCTATGGCTACACCTTC.

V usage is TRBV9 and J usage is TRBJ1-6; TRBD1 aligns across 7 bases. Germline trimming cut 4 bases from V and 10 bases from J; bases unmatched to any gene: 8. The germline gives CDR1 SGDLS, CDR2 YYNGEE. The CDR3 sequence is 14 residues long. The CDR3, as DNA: TGTGCCAGCAGCTCTACCACAGGGGTGTCACCCCTCCACTTT. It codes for CASSSTTGVSPLHF. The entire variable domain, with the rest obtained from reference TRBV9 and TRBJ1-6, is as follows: DSGVTQTPKHLITATGQRVTLRCSPRSGDLSVYWYQQSLDQGLQFLIQYYNGEERAKGNILERFSAQQFPDLHSELNLSSLELGDSALYFCASSSTTGVSPLHFGNGTRLTVT.

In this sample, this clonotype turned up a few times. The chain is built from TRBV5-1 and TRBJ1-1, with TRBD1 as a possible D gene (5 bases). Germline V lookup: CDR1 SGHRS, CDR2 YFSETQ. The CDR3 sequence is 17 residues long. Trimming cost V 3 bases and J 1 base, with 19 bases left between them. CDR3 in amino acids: CASSSPPGGSWNTEAFF. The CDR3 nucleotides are TGCGCCAGCAGCTCTCCTCCGGGGGGAAGTTGGAACACTGAAGCTTTCTTT.

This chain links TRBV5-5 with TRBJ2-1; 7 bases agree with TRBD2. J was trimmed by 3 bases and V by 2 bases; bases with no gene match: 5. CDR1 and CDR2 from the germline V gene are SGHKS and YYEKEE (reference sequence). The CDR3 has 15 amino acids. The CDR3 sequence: CASSLVLADYNEQFF. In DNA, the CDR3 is TGTGCCAGCAGCTTAGTGCTAGCGGACTACAATGAGCAGTTCTTC.

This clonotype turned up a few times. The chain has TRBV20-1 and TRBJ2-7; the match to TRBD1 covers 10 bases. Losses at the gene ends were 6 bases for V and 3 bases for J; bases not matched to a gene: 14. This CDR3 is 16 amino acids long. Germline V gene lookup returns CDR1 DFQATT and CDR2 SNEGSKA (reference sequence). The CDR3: CSANHPGQGDFYEQYF. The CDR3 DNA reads TGCAGTGCAAATCACCCAGGACAGGGGGATTTCTACGAGCAGTACTTC.

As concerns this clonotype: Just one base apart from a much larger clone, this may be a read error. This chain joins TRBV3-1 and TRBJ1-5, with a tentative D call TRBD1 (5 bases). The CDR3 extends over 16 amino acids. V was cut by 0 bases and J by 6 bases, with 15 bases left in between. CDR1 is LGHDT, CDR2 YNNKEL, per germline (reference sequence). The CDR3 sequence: CASSQEAGTRGQPQHF. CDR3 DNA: TGTGCCAGCAGCCAAGAGGCAGGGACGCGAGGTCAGCCCCAGCATTTT.

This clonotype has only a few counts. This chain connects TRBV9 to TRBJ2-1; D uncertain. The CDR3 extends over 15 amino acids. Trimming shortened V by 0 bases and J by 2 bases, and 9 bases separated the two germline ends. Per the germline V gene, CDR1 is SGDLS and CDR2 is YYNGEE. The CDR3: CASSVDWRPYNEQFF. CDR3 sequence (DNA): TGTGCCAGCAGCGTAGATTGGCGTCCCTACAATGAGCAGTTCTTC.

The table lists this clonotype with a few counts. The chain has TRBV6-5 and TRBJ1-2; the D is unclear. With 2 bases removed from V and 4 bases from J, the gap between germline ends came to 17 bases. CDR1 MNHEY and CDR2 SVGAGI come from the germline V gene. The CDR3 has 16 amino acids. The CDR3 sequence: CASSYAVRGIPYGYTF. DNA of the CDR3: TGTGCCAGCAGTTACGCCGTTAGAGGGATTCCCTATGGCTACACCTTC.

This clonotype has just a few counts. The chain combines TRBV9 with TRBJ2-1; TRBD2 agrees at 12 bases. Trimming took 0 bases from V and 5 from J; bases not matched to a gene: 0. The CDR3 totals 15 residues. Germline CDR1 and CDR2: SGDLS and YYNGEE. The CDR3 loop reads CASSVGLAGDNEQFF. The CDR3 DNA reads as TGTGCCAGCAGCGTAGGACTAGCGGGGGACAATGAGCAGTTCTTC.

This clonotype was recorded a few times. CDR3 sequence reads: CASSTLTGAINYGYTF. CDR3 bases: TGTGCCAGCAGCACCCTGACAGGAGCCATCAACTATGGCTACACCTTC. The chain joins TRBV7-9 to TRBJ1-2; D perhaps matches TRBD1 (6 bases). Trimming took off 5 bases at V and 2 bases at J, with 18 bases between the two ends. Germline CDR1 and CDR2: SEHNR and FQNEAQ (reference sequence). CDR3 size: 16 residues.

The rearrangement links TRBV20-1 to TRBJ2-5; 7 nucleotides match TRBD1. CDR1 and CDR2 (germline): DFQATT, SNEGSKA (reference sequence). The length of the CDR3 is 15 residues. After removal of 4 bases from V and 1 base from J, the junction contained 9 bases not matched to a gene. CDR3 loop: CSAMLGTAFQETQYF. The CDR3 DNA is TGCAGTGCTATGTTGGGGACAGCCTTCCAAGAGACCCAGTACTTC.

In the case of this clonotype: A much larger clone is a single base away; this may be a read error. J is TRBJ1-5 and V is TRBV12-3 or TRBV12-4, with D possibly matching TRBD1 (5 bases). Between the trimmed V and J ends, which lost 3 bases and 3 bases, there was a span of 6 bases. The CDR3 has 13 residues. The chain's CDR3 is CASSFGTNQPQHF. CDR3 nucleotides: TGTGCCAGCAGTTTCGGGACCAATCAGCCCCAGCATTTT.

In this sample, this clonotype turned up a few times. This CDR3 is CASSYYGTGDGYTF. The DNA for the CDR3 is TGTGCCAGCAGTTACTACGGGACAGGGGATGGCTACACCTTC. This rearrangement joins TRBV6-5 to TRBJ1-2, with 10 positions matching TRBD1. Germline V gene lookup returns CDR1 MNHEY and CDR2 SVGAGI. The CDR3 contains 14 residues. The V segment lost 1 base and the J segment 6 bases; nucleotides outside the gene matches: 2.

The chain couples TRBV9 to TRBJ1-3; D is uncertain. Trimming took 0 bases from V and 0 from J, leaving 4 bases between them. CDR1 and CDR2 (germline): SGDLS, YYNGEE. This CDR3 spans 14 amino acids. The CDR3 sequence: CASSVDDSGNTIYF. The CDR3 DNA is TGTGCCAGCAGCGTAGACGACTCTGGAAACACCATATATTTT. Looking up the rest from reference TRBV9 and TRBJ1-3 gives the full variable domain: DSGVTQTPKHLITATGQRVTLRCSPRSGDLSVYWYQQSLDQGLQFLIQYYNGEERAKGNILERFSAQQFPDLHSELNLSSLELGDSALYFCASSVDDSGNTIYFGEGSWLTVV.

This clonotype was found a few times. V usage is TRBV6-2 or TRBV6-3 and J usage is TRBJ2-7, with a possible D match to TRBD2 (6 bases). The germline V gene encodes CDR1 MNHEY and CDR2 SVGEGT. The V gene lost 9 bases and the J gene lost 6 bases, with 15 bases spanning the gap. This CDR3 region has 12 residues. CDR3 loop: CASDTSSGEQYF. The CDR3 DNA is TGTGCCAGTGATACTAGCTCCGGCGAGCAGTACTTC.

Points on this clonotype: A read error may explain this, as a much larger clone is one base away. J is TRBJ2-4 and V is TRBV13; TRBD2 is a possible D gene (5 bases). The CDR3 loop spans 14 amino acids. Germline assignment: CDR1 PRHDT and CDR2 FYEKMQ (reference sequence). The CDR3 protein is CVSSPGGGKNIQYF. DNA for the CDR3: TGTGTCAGCAGCCCAGGAGGAGGCAAAAACATTCAGTACTTC.

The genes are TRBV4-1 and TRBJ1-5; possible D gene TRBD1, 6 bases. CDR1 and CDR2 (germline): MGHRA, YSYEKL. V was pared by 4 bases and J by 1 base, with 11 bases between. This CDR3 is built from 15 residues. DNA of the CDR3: TGCGCCAGCAGCCTATACAGGGAAAGCAATCAGCCCCAGCATTTT. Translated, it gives CASSLYRESNQPQHF.

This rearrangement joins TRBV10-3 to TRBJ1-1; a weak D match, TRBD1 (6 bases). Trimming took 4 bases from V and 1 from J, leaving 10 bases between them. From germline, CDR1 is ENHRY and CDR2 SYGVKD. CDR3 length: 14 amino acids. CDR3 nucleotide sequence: TGTGCCATCAGTGGGGAAGGGGGGAACACTGAAGCTTTCTTT. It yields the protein CAISGEGGNTEAFF.

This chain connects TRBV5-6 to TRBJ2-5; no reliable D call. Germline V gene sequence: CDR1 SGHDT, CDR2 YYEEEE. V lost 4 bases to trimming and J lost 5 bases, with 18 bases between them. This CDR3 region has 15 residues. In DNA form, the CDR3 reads TGTGCCAGCAGCCCTCCCCCATTCCTGGGGGAGACCCAGTACTTC. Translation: CASSPPPFLGETQYF.

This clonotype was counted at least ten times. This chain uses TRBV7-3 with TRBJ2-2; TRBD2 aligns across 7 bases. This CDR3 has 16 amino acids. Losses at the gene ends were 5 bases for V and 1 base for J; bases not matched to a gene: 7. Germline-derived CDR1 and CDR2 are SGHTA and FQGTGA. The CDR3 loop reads CASSPGLERNTGELFF. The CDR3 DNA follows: TGTGCCAGCAGCCCCGGACTAGAAAGGAACACCGGGGAGCTGTTTTTT.

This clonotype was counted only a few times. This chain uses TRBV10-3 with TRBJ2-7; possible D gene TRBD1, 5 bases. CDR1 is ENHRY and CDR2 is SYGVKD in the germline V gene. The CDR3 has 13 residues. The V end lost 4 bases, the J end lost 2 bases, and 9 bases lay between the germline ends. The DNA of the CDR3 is TGTGCCATCAGTGGGACAAGTCCCTACGAGCAGTACTTC. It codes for CAISGTSPYEQYF.

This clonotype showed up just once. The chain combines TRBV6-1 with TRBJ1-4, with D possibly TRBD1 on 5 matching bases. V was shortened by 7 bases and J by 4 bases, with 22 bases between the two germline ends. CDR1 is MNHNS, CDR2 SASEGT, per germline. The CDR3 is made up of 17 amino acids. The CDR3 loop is CASTERGYGTVNEKLFF. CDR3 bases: TGTGCCAGCACCGAAAGGGGATACGGAACTGTTAATGAAAAACTGTTTTTT.

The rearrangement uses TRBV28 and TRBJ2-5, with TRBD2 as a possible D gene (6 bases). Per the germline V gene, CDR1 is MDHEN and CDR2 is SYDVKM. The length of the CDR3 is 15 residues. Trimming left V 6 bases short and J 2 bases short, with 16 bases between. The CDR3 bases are TGTGCCAGCAGCTCCCGGGGGTTAGGTCAAGAGACCCAGTACTTC. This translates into CASSSRGLGQETQYF.

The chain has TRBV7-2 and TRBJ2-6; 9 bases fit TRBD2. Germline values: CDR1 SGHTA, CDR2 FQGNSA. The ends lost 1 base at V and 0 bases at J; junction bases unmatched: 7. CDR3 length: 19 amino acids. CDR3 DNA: TGTGCCAGCAGCTTAGGCCCGGGGCGGGGGGGCTCTGGGGCCAACGTCCTGACTTTC. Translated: CASSLGPGRGGSGANVLTF.

CDR3 protein: CASSQDQGAKYNEQFF. The CDR3 bases are TGCGCCAGCAGCCAAGACCAGGGGGCGAAGTACAATGAGCAGTTCTTC. V gene TRBV4-1 combines with J gene TRBJ2-1; 8 positions agree with TRBD1. The junction had 5 bases not matched to a gene; V was cut back by 0 bases and J by 4 bases. Germline CDR1 is MGHRA and CDR2 is YSYEKL. The CDR3 loop spans 16 amino acids.

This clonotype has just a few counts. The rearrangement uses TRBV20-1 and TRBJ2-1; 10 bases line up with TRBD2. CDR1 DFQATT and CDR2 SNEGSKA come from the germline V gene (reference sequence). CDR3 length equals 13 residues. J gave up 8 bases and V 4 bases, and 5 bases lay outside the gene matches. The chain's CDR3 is CSATSGGGDEQFF. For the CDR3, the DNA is TGCAGTGCTACTAGCGGGGGTGGCGATGAGCAGTTCTTC.

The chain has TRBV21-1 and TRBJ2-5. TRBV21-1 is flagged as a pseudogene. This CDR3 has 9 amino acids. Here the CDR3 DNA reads TGTGCCAGCGGACAGACCCAGTACTTC. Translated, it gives CASGQTQYF.